Sequencing of this TCR beta chain was carried out in a study of T cells in Graves' hyperthyroidism and ophthalmopathy. About the study: Peripheral blood was taken when the disease was first diagnosed, before any treatment began. Broader study findings: Blood also carried most thyroid clonotypes expanded above 0.001.

TCR beta CDR3 regions were amplified from RNA. The HTBI set primed first-round TCR CDR3 RT-PCR. Each CDR3 protein gets one entry after TCRdb re-called the multiplex PCR reads with MiXCR. The data hold about 410,000 distinct CDR3 sequences, with approximately 15% observed a single time. This clonotype has at least ten counts. What it binds is unknown. The CDR3 sequence is 16 residues long. Trimming removed 1 base from V and 2 bases from J, with 13 bases in between. Germline CDR1 and CDR2: KGHSH and LQKENI. It was roughly 10 ml of fresh peripheral blood that supplied the PBMCs. The V gene is TRBV18, the J gene TRBJ2-3; no reliable D call. This TCR was sampled from a woman aged 30 to 39 with Graves' ophthalmopathy. Sequencing was done on a sample of blood. CDR3 sequence (DNA): TGTGCCAGCTCACCACTCTCAGTTCAGCCCACAGATACGCAGTATTTT. The encoded protein is CASSPLSVQPTDTQYF.